This T cell receptor beta chain was observed in a study of T cells after yellow fever vaccination. One entry per CDR3 protein, called by TCRdb with MiXCR from the 5' RACE reads. The sample shows about 200,000 distinct CDR3 sequences, 3% to 4% of them seen only once. Source: CD4+ T cells sorted from PBMCs, taken 10 days after the yellow fever booster vaccination. The TCR originated in a man between 18 and 29 years old who received the YFV17D yellow fever vaccine.

CDR3 nucleotides: TGTGCCAGTAATTCCCACAGGGGCGCAAACACTGAAGCTTTCTTT. Its protein product is CASNSHRGANTEAFF. The chain is built from TRBV19 and TRBJ1-1, with 7 bases that match TRBD1. Trimming cost V 7 bases and J 2 bases; bases outside gene matches: 10. Looked up from germline, CDR1 is LNHDA and CDR2 is SQIVND (reference sequence). This CDR3 comprises 15 residues. Based on the CDR3 plus reference TRBV19 and TRBJ1-1, the full variable domain is DGGITQSPKYLFRKEGQNVTLSCEQNLNHDAMYWYRQDPGQGLRLIYYSQIVNDFQKGDIAEGYSVSREKKESFPLTVTSAQKNPTAFYLCASNSHRGANTEAFFGQGTRLTVV.